Following are 29 T cell receptor beta chains from one sample sequenced in a study of technical replicates of blood from a handful of donors. The method was immunoSEQ multiplex PCR; TCRdb's version includes in-frame clones alone and lacks a portion of them. The sample records around 60,000 clones, roughly 92% being singletons. Sequenced: PBMCs. The source of these receptors is a human donor in good health. Some clones in this sample may be carry-over from other donors' samples.

The V gene is TRBV7-9, the J gene TRBJ2-2; 10 bases map to TRBD1. The germline V gene has CDR1 SEHNR and CDR2 FQNEAQ (reference sequence). The CDR3 has 15 residues. V lost 5 bases, J lost 3 bases, and 3 bases stayed unmatched. The CDR3 sequence: CASSGTGVDTGELFF. DNA for the CDR3: TGTGCCAGCAGCGGGACAGGGGTTGACACCGGGGAGCTGTTTTTT.

The V gene is TRBV5-1, the J gene TRBJ1-1; 7 positions match TRBD1. The germline V gene encodes CDR1 SGHRS and CDR2 YFSETQ. V shed 6 bases, J shed 1 base, and the junction held 3 bases outside the gene matches. The CDR3 is made up of 13 amino acids. The chain's CDR3 is CASKTGPNTEAFF. The CDR3 bases are TGCGCCAGCAAGACAGGGCCGAACACTGAAGCTTTCTTT.

This sequence joins TRBV25-1 and TRBJ2-7; the D is unclear. The V end was cut by 7 bases, the J end by 3 bases, with 16 bases between. Germline lookup yields CDR1 MGHDK and CDR2 SYGVNS. The CDR3 covers 14 residues. DNA for the CDR3: TGTGCCAGCACCTCCACAAAGCGAAGCTACGAGCAGTACTTC. Translating it yields CASTSTKRSYEQYF.

This rearrangement joins TRBV18 to TRBJ2-7; 7 nucleotides align to TRBD1. In germline, CDR1 is KGHSH, CDR2 LQKENI. Trimming took 3 bases from V and 3 from J; bases not matched to a gene: 2. The CDR3 extends over 13 amino acids. DNA for the CDR3: TGTGCCAGCTCACCGGGACAGCACTACGAGCAGTACTTC. Residues: CASSPGQHYEQYF.

This CDR3 reads CASSGTGNYEQYF. DNA of the CDR3: TGCGCCAGCAGCGGGACAGGAAACTACGAGCAGTACTTC. J is TRBJ2-7 and V is TRBV5-1; TRBD1 agrees at 8 bases. The germline V gene has CDR1 SGHRS and CDR2 YFSETQ. This CDR3 has 13 amino acids. V lost 4 bases to trimming and J lost 3 bases; unmatched junction nucleotides: 3. The variable domain in full, completed from reference TRBV5-1 and TRBJ2-7, reads KAGVTQTPRYLIKTRGQQVTLSCSPISGHRSVSWYQQTPGQGLQFLFEYFSETQRNKGNFPGRFSGRQFSNSRSEMNVSTLELGDSALYLCASSGTGNYEQYFGPGTRLTVT.

The CDR3 DNA follows: TGTGCCAGCAGCAACAGGGCGAACCAAGAGACCCAGTACTTC. Its translation is CASSNRANQETQYF. The rearrangement uses TRBV7-9 and TRBJ2-5; possibly TRBD1 for D (6 bases). V was trimmed by 5 bases and J by 0 bases, leaving 10 bases between them. Germline CDR1 and CDR2: SEHNR and FQNEAQ (reference sequence). The CDR3 consists of 14 residues. The entire variable domain, with the rest obtained from reference TRBV7-9 and TRBJ2-5, is as follows: DTGVSQNPRHKITKRGQNVTFRCDPISEHNRLYWYRQTLGQGPEFLTYFQNEAQLEKSRLLSDRFSAERPKGSFSTLEIQRTEQGDSAMYLCASSNRANQETQYFGPGTRLLVL.

This chain uses TRBV7-2 with TRBJ1-2, with D perhaps TRBD1 (5 bases). V lost 5 bases, J lost 4 bases, and 17 bases lay in between. Per germline, CDR1 SGHTA and CDR2 FQGNSA. The CDR3 covers 15 residues. This CDR3 reads CASSGRLGLGYGYTF. DNA for the CDR3: TGTGCCAGCAGCGGTCGACTGGGGCTGGGCTATGGCTACACCTTC.

This chain links TRBV6-5 with TRBJ2-2; D not resolved. The V and J ends lost 5 bases and 2 bases respectively, with 6 bases between them. This CDR3 contains 13 residues. The V gene's germline CDR1 is MNHEY and CDR2 SVGAGI. The CDR3 region is CASSSQNTGELFF. The CDR3 DNA reads TGTGCCAGCAGTAGCCAAAACACCGGGGAGCTGTTTTTT.

This clone was counted once. The rearrangement uses TRBV6-4 and TRBJ1-2; 10 bases match TRBD1. Trimming removed 4 bases from V and 4 bases from J; junction bases left unmatched: 9. CDR1 is MRHNA and CDR2 is SNTAGT in the germline V gene. This CDR3 has 16 amino acids. The CDR3 sequence is CASSASPGQGSYGYTF. CDR3 in DNA: TGTGCCAGCAGTGCGTCGCCGGGACAGGGGTCCTATGGCTACACCTTC.

This clone was seen a handful of times. The chain carries TRBV6-5 and TRBJ1-6, with 9 nucleotides matching TRBD1. The CDR3 has 15 amino acids. The trim removed 0 bases at V and 10 bases at J, leaving 4 bases unmatched. Germline V gene data show CDR1 as MNHEY and CDR2 as SVGAGI. CDR3 nucleotides: TGTGCCAGCAGTTACTCGGACAGGGGAGGGTCACCCCTCCACTTT. Encoded protein: CASSYSDRGGSPLHF.

This chain uses TRBV7-2 with TRBJ1-1; no clear D gene. The germline V gene has CDR1 SGHTA and CDR2 FQGNSA. V was trimmed by 5 bases and J by 0 bases, leaving 7 bases between them. This CDR3 spans 13 amino acids. The CDR3 nucleotides are TGTGCCAGCAGCCCGAGCTTGAACACTGAAGCTTTCTTT. Translating gives CASSPSLNTEAFF.

V usage is TRBV5-4 and J usage is TRBJ1-1; 7 bases are shared with TRBD1. CDR1 is SGHNT and CDR2 is YYREEE in the germline V gene (reference sequence). Trimming cost V 1 base and J 5 bases; bases outside gene matches: 2. This CDR3 has 13 amino acids. CDR3 DNA sequence: TGTGCCAGCAGCTTGCCAGGGGGTACTGAAGCTTTCTTT. Encoded protein: CASSLPGGTEAFF. The complete variable domain, with remaining parts taken from reference TRBV5-4 and TRBJ1-1, reads ETGVTQSPTHLIKTRGQQVTLRCSSQSGHNTVSWYQQALGQGPQFIFQYYREEENGRGNFPPRFSGLQFPNYSSELNVNALELDDSALYLCASSLPGGTEAFFGQGTRLTVV.

The chain carries TRBV12-5 and TRBJ1-2; the D is unclear. Germline CDR1 is LGHNT and CDR2 is FRNRAP. This CDR3 region has 16 residues. Trimming took off 5 bases at V and 0 bases at J, with 16 bases between the two ends. The CDR3 sequence is CASGRDPGNPNYGYTF. Here the CDR3 DNA reads TGTGCTAGTGGTCGAGATCCGGGAAACCCTAACTATGGCTACACCTTC.

The chain is built from TRBV7-2 and TRBJ1-5, with D possibly TRBD1 on 6 matching bases. The germline V and J ends were trimmed by 5 bases and 4 bases, with 15 bases remaining between them. CDR1 SGHTA and CDR2 FQGNSA come from the germline V gene. The CDR3 is 15 amino acids. CDR3 residues: CASSRTGTTNQPQHF. DNA of the CDR3: TGTGCCAGCAGCCGAACCGGGACAACTAATCAGCCCCAGCATTTT. Supplemented by reference TRBV7-2 and TRBJ1-5, the full variable domain reads GAGVSQSPSNKVTEKGKDVELRCDPISGHTALYWYRQSLGQGLEFLIYFQGNSAPDKSGLPSDRFSAERTGGSVSTLTIQRTQQEDSAVYLCASSRTGTTNQPQHFGDGTRLSIL.

This chain connects TRBV19 to TRBJ1-5; the D is unclear. Trimming shortened V by 3 bases and J by 7 bases, and 7 bases separated the two germline ends. In germline, CDR1 is LNHDA, CDR2 SQIVND (reference sequence). This CDR3 has 12 amino acids. Here the CDR3 DNA reads TGTGCCAGTAGTATGATGGCCCAGCCCCAGCATTTT. Its protein is CASSMMAQPQHF.

V gene TRBV7-2 combines with J gene TRBJ1-2; 7 positions match TRBD1. The CDR3 covers 14 residues. Germline V CDR1 and CDR2: SGHTA, FQGNSA. V dropped 1 base and J dropped 2; count of bases not matched to a gene: 1. Here the CDR3 DNA reads TGTGCCAGCAGCTTAGTGACAGGGAACTATGGCTACACCTTC. This codes for CASSLVTGNYGYTF. Combining the CDR3 with reference TRBV7-2 and TRBJ1-2 gives the whole variable domain GAGVSQSPSNKVTEKGKDVELRCDPISGHTALYWYRQSLGQGLEFLIYFQGNSAPDKSGLPSDRFSAERTGGSVSTLTIQRTQQEDSAVYLCASSLVTGNYGYTFGSGTRLTVV.

A word on this clone: The junction shows a germline mismatch at one end, possibly a read error. The rearrangement links TRBV7-9 to TRBJ1-3; the D gene is possibly TRBD1 (5 bases). In germline, CDR1 is SEHNR, CDR2 FQNEAQ (reference sequence). This CDR3 contains 13 residues. The CDR3 region has the DNA TGTGCCAGCAGCTTAGCCGAAGGACAAGCTAGAGATTTT. Translated: CASSLAEGQARDF.

This chain uses TRBV11-3 with TRBJ2-1; a weak D match, TRBD2 (6 bases). Germline V gene data show CDR1 as SGHNT and CDR2 as YENEEA. The CDR3 is made up of 14 amino acids. With 4 bases removed from V and 4 bases from J, the gap between germline ends came to 11 bases. Here the CDR3 DNA reads TGTGCCAGCAGCTCCGGGACTCGTTACAATGAGCAGTTCTTC. Its translation is CASSSGTRYNEQFF.

As concerns this clone: Additional DNA sequences in this sample encode the identical CDR3. The chain combines TRBV9 with TRBJ1-1; TRBD1 matches at 8 bases. CDR3 length equals 15 residues. Germline values: CDR1 SGDLS, CDR2 YYNGEE. V shed 3 bases, J shed 2 bases, and the junction held 6 bases outside the gene matches. CDR3 coding DNA: TGTGCCAGCAGCGCCCGGACAGGGACTAACACTGAAGCTTTCTTT. This sequence encodes CASSARTGTNTEAFF.

The chain recombines TRBV5-6 with TRBJ1-5, with TRBD1 identical over 10 bases. Germline V gene data show CDR1 as SGHDT and CDR2 as YYEEEE. The CDR3 runs 16 residues. V lost 5 bases and J lost 6; bases outside the gene matches: 11. CDR3 residues: CASSKDRGTGAQPQHF. For the CDR3, the DNA is TGTGCCAGCAGTAAGGACAGGGGGACTGGGGCTCAGCCCCAGCATTTT.

This sequence joins TRBV11-2 and TRBJ1-1; tentative D call: TRBD1 (5 bases). The germline CDR1 and CDR2 sequences are SGHAT and FQNNGV. The CDR3 totals 12 residues. Trimming left V 5 bases short and J 10 bases short, with 14 bases between. The CDR3 coding sequence is TGTGCCAGCAGCCCTCAGGGTTCAGGAGCTTTCTTT. This codes for CASSPQGSGAFF.

CDR3 amino acids: CASSPRQGETQYF. The CDR3 DNA reads TGTGCCAGCTCACCACGACAGGGAGAGACCCAGTACTTC. V gene TRBV18 combines with J gene TRBJ2-5; 7 bases are shared with TRBD1. This CDR3 is 13 amino acids long. The germline gives CDR1 KGHSH, CDR2 LQKENI. Trimming removed 1 base from V and 4 bases from J; junction bases left unmatched: 0.

This chain joins TRBV20-1 and TRBJ1-1; D is ambiguous. Trimming shortened V by 5 bases and J by 2 bases, and 6 bases separated the two germline ends. Germline assignment: CDR1 DFQATT and CDR2 SNEGSKA (reference sequence). The length of the CDR3 is 11 residues. The CDR3 here is CSAGLNTEAFF. The CDR3 bases are TGCAGTGCTGGGCTTAACACTGAAGCTTTCTTT.

Relative to its sample, this clone is medium-sized. This chain uses TRBV10-3 with TRBJ2-7; a possible D gene is TRBD1 (6 bases). The V end was cut by 10 bases, the J end by 2 bases, with 21 bases between. This CDR3 is built from 15 residues. The V gene's germline CDR1 is ENHRY and CDR2 SYGVKD. This CDR3 reads CATGVPGVKAYEQYF. DNA for the CDR3: TGTGCCACCGGGGTCCCAGGGGTTAAAGCCTACGAGCAGTACTTC.

The rearrangement joins TRBV11-2 to TRBJ2-7; tentatively, D is TRBD1 (5 bases). The V gene lost 2 bases and the J gene lost 3 bases, with 11 bases spanning the gap. The germline V gene encodes CDR1 SGHAT and CDR2 FQNNGV. This CDR3 contains 14 residues. The CDR3 is CASSLWGQSYEQYF. CDR3 nucleotide sequence: TGTGCCAGCAGCTTATGGGGCCAAAGCTACGAGCAGTACTTC.

The gene calls are TRBV7-4 and TRBJ1-3, with D tentatively TRBD1 (5 bases). This CDR3 contains 16 residues. Per germline, CDR1 SGHVT and CDR2 SQSDAQ. The V and J ends lost 4 bases and 0 bases respectively, with 13 bases between them. The CDR3 loop is CASSSSRALSGNTIYF. The CDR3 DNA reads as TGTGCCAGCAGCTCAAGCAGGGCGCTCTCTGGAAACACCATATATTTT.

This clone occurred once. This chain connects TRBV6-5 to TRBJ1-2; 8 bases agree with TRBD1. This CDR3 has 14 residues. V gave up 6 bases and J gave up 4 bases; unmatched junction bases: 7. Germline values: CDR1 MNHEY, CDR2 SVGAGI. In nucleotides, the CDR3 is TGTGCCAGCAGCCAGGACAGGGCATTCTATGGCTACACCTTC. This encodes CASSQDRAFYGYTF.

This chain connects TRBV18 to TRBJ2-1; perhaps TRBD1 as D (6 bases). This CDR3 has 15 amino acids. The V gene lost 0 bases and the J gene lost 3 bases, with 9 bases spanning the gap. CDR1 is KGHSH and CDR2 is LQKENI in the germline V gene. DNA of the CDR3: TGTGCCAGCTCACCACCAGGGACATTCTACAATGAGCAGTTCTTC. This translates into CASSPPGTFYNEQFF. Full variable domain (remainder filled in from reference TRBV18 and TRBJ2-1): NAGVMQNPRHLVRRRGQEARLRCSPMKGHSHVYWYRQLPEEGLKFMVYLQKENIIDESGMPKERFSAEFPKEGPSILRIQQVVRGDSAAYFCASSPPGTFYNEQFFGPGTRLTVL.

V is TRBV7-2 and J is TRBJ2-7, with 7 bases lining up with TRBD1. The germline CDR1 and CDR2 sequences are SGHTA and FQGNSA. Trimming cost V 4 bases and J 0 bases; bases outside gene matches: 3. The CDR3 is 14 residues long. DNA of the CDR3: TGTGCCAGCAGCTGGGACAGAAACTCCTACGAGCAGTACTTC. Protein product: CASSWDRNSYEQYF.